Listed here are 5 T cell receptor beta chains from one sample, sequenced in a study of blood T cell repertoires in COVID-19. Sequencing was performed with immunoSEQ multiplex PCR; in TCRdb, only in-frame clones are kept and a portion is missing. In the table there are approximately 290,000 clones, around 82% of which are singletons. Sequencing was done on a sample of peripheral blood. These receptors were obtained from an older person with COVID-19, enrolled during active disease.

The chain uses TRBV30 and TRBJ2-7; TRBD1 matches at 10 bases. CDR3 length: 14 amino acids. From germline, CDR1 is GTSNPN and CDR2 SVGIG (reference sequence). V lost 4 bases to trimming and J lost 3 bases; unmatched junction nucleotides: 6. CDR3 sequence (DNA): TGTGCCTGGAACAGCCGGGACAGGGGCTACGAGCAGTACTTC. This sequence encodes CAWNSRDRGYEQYF.

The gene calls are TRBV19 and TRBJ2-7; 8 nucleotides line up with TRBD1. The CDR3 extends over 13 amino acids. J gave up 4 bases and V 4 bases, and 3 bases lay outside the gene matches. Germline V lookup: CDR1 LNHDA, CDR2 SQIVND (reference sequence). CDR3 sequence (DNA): TGTGCCAGTAGTAGACGGACAGGGTACGAGCAGTACTTC. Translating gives CASSRRTGYEQYF.

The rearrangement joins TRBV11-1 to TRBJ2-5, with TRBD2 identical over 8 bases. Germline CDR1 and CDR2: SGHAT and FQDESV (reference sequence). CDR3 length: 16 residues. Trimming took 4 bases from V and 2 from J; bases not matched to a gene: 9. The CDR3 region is CASSSTNRGGQETQYF. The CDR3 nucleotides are TGTGCCAGCAGCTCAACCAATCGGGGGGGGCAAGAGACCCAGTACTTC.

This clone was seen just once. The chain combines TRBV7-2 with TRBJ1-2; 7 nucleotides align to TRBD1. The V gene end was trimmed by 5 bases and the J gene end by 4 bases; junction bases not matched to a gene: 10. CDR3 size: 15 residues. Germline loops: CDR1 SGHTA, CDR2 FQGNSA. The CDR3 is CASSPYQGDSYGYTF. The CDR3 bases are TGTGCCAGCAGCCCATACCAAGGGGACAGCTATGGCTACACCTTC.

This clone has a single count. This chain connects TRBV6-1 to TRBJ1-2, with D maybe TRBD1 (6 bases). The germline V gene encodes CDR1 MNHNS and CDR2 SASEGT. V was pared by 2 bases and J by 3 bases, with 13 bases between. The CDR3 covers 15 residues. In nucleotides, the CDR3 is TGTGCCAGCAGTGAACAGCTAGGGGGGGACTATGGCTACACCTTC. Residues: CASSEQLGGDYGYTF.